This T cell receptor beta chain was recorded in a study of T cell repertoires in MIS-A myocarditis. Repertoires were generated with immunoSEQ multiplex PCR, while TCRdb's copy carries only in-frame clones and drops some. This sample has 15,000 or so clones, with about 67% found just once. Germline values: CDR1 KGHDR, CDR2 SFDVKD. CDR3 size: 11 residues. The source material was left ventricle heart tissue obtained at autopsy. The clonotype was recovered from a man between 18 and 35 years old with fulminant myocarditis from multisystem inflammatory syndrome in adults (MIS-A) after COVID-19. The rearrangement uses TRBV24-1 and TRBJ2-2, with a weak D call TRBD1 (6 bases). The CDR3 loop is CSAGANEELFF. In nucleotides, the CDR3 is TGTTCCGCAGGGGCTAACGAGGAGCTGTTTTTT.